This T cell receptor (beta chain) was identified during a study of radiotherapy plus CTLA-4 blockade in lung cancer. Regarding the study as a whole: How blood T cell clones changed early, along with interferon-beta, reportedly forecast response best. Researchers report tumor-derived TCR clones expanding in blood after radiotherapy plus ipilimumab.

With respect to this clone: Its antigen is as yet unknown.

Germline CDR1 and CDR2: SGHNT and YYREEE (reference sequence). Deletions cut 4 bases from V and 2 bases from J, with 15 bases between. The CDR3 has 15 residues. Assay used: immunoSEQ multiplex PCR; TCRdb lists only in-frame clones, some missing. The repertoire consists of some 50,000 clones, with around 69% occurring once and the leading ten covering around 8.3%. The chain combines TRBV5-4 with TRBJ1-1; D is unresolved. The sequences come from peripheral blood, collected from a patient treated with radiotherapy plus ipilimumab. This receptor was identified in a human donor with non-small cell lung cancer who had stable disease on radiotherapy plus ipilimumab. CDR3 DNA: TGTGCCAGCAGCGGCCCCGGCCGCCAAAACACTGAAGCTTTCTTT. It translates to CASSGPGRQNTEAFF.